The 16 T cell receptor beta chains reported below all come from one sample, sequenced in a study of shared clonotypes between healthy human individuals. Sequenced by immunoSEQ multiplex PCR; TCRdb stores in-frame clones only, minus some. Of over a million clones in the sample, 75% to 85% were seen once. The specimen was memory CD4+ T cells from PBMCs. Subset: CD45RA-negative fraction. These receptors originate from a man aged 18 to 35 in good health. Some clones in this sample may be carry-over from other donors' samples.

J is TRBJ2-7 and V is TRBV9; D is perhaps TRBD1 or TRBD2 (5 bases each). Germline CDR1 is SGDLS and CDR2 is YYNGEE. Deletions cut 3 bases from V and 0 bases from J, with 13 bases between. CDR3 size: 15 residues. CDR3 region: CASSAGPTSSYEQYF. The CDR3 DNA is TGTGCCAGCAGCGCGGGACCCACGAGCTCCTACGAGCAGTACTTC.

The V gene is TRBV27, the J gene TRBJ2-2; TRBD2 matches 7 bases. Germline V lookup: CDR1 MNHEY, CDR2 SMNVEV (reference sequence). V lost 2 bases and J lost 3; bases outside the gene matches: 15. This CDR3 is 19 amino acids long. Written as DNA, the CDR3 is TGTGCCAGCAGTTTAGCAGCTAGCGGCCCACGATACGACACCGGGGAGCTGTTTTTT. Its protein product is CASSLAASGPRYDTGELFF.

The chain uses TRBV18 and TRBJ2-1; TRBD1 is a possible D gene (7 bases). The germline CDR1 and CDR2 sequences are KGHSH and LQKENI. The CDR3 loop spans 15 amino acids. V lost 0 bases and J lost 6, with 12 bases in between. This CDR3 is CASSPPAGGTNEQFF. The CDR3 DNA sequence: TGTGCCAGCTCACCACCGGCAGGGGGGACCAATGAGCAGTTCTTC. Based on the CDR3 plus reference TRBV18 and TRBJ2-1, the full variable domain is NAGVMQNPRHLVRRRGQEARLRCSPMKGHSHVYWYRQLPEEGLKFMVYLQKENIIDESGMPKERFSAEFPKEGPSILRIQQVVRGDSAAYFCASSPPAGGTNEQFFGPGTRLTVL.

A word on this clone: The same CDR3 can be traced to other DNA sequences in this sample. The rearrangement uses TRBV4-1 and TRBJ2-3; D unresolved. Germline CDR1 and CDR2: MGHRA and YSYEKL. Trimming shortened V by 0 bases and J by 0 bases, and 4 bases separated the two germline ends. The CDR3 length is 14 residues. The CDR3 here is CASSQDRSTDTQYF. The CDR3 coding sequence is TGCGCCAGCAGCCAAGATCGGAGCACAGATACGCAGTATTTT.

This clone was observed once. A much bigger clone sits one base away, suggesting this may be a read error. Other DNA sequences from this sample encode an identical CDR3 as well. V gene TRBV7-2 combines with J gene TRBJ2-1, with 9 bases lining up with TRBD2. This CDR3 has 15 residues. Germline CDR1 and CDR2: SGHTA and FQGNSA. J lost 3 bases, V lost 1 base, and 1 base had no gene match. The CDR3 nucleotides read TGTGCCAGCAGCTTAGGACTAGCGGTCTACAATGAGCAGTTCTTC. Encoded protein: CASSLGLAVYNEQFF.

The V gene is TRBV29-1, the J gene TRBJ1-1, with a tentative D call TRBD1 (5 bases). The length of the CDR3 is 13 residues. V gave up 7 bases and J gave up 4 bases, with 16 bases separating them. CDR1 is SQVTM, CDR2 ANQGSEA, per germline. CDR3 sequence reads: CSAEGDPGTEAFF. CDR3 DNA: TGCAGCGCCGAAGGGGACCCAGGCACTGAAGCTTTCTTT.

The rearrangement links TRBV27 to TRBJ1-5; 9 bases are a match to TRBD1. The CDR3 spans 16 residues. From germline, CDR1 is MNHEY and CDR2 SMNVEV (reference sequence). With V trimmed by 4 bases and J by 3 bases, 7 bases remained unmatched. CDR3 loop: CASSSYRGLLNQPQHF. The CDR3 nucleotides are TGTGCCAGCAGTTCCTACAGGGGGCTCCTCAATCAGCCCCAGCATTTT.

V usage is TRBV7-9 and J usage is TRBJ2-7; 7 bases are a match to TRBD2. CDR1 and CDR2 (germline): SEHNR, FQNEAQ (reference sequence). V dropped 5 bases and J dropped 5; count of bases not matched to a gene: 15. The CDR3 runs 16 residues. In DNA form, the CDR3 reads TGTGCCAGCAGCCCGACGCCCCGAGCGGGATTGGACGAGCAGTACTTC. Translating it yields CASSPTPRAGLDEQYF.

The CDR3 protein is CASRLFGTGSYSNQPQHF. In DNA, the CDR3 is TGTGCCAGCAGGCTGTTCGGGACAGGGTCCTATAGCAATCAGCCCCAGCATTTT. The J gene is TRBJ1-5, the V gene TRBV27; 9 positions agree with TRBD1. The ends lost 6 bases at V and 0 bases at J; junction bases unmatched: 12. Germline assignment: CDR1 MNHEY and CDR2 SMNVEV (reference sequence). The CDR3 length is 18 residues.

V is TRBV6-5 and J is TRBJ1-3; no reliable D call. CDR3 size: 15 residues. Germline CDR1 and CDR2: MNHEY and SVGAGI. The V end was cut by 4 bases, the J end by 0 bases, with 10 bases between. The CDR3 coding sequence is TGTGCCAGCAGTTCCCCCAACGACTCTGGAAACACCATATATTTT. Amino acids: CASSSPNDSGNTIYF.

The chain employs TRBV28 and TRBJ2-7; weak D call: TRBD2 (5 bases). The CDR3 extends over 11 amino acids. Germline V gives CDR1 MDHEN, CDR2 SYDVKM. With 6 bases removed from V and 5 bases from J, the gap between germline ends came to 8 bases. Here the CDR3 DNA reads TGTGCCAGCAGCCGGACTGACGAGCAGTACTTC. Protein product: CASSRTDEQYF.

The chain joins TRBV5-1 to TRBJ2-5; a possible D gene is TRBD1 (6 bases). CDR3 length equals 14 residues. CDR1 and CDR2 from the germline V gene are SGHRS and YFSETQ. Trimming pared 2 bases from V and 4 bases from J, leaving 12 bases between. CDR3 sequence reads: CASSFGQFRETQYF. Written as DNA, the CDR3 is TGCGCCAGCAGCTTTGGACAGTTCCGAGAGACCCAGTACTTC.

This sequence joins TRBV2 and TRBJ2-7; 7 nucleotides match TRBD1. Germline V gives CDR1 SNHLY, CDR2 FYNNEI. J lost 2 bases, V lost 6 bases, and 10 bases had no gene match. CDR3 length: 15 residues. The CDR3 loop is CASSLAWDSPYEQYF. The CDR3 DNA is TGTGCCAGCAGCTTAGCTTGGGACAGCCCCTACGAGCAGTACTTC. The full variable domain, with the rest looked up from reference TRBV2 and TRBJ2-7, is EPEVTQTPSHQVTQMGQEVILRCVPISNHLYFYWYRQILGQKVEFLVSFYNNEISEKSEIFDDQFSVERPDGSNFTLKIRSTKLEDSAMYFCASSLAWDSPYEQYFGPGTRLTVT.

The V call is TRBV7-3, the J call TRBJ2-2, with 8 bases fitting TRBD2. Germline trimming cut 5 bases from V and 5 bases from J; bases unmatched to any gene: 7. Germline-derived CDR1 and CDR2 are SGHTA and FQGTGA. The CDR3 sequence is 15 residues long. CDR3 amino acids: CASSPAGRGTGELFF. The CDR3 bases are TGTGCCAGCAGCCCCGCCGGGAGGGGAACCGGGGAGCTGTTTTTT. The complete variable domain, with remaining parts taken from reference TRBV7-3 and TRBJ2-2, reads GAGVSQTPSNKVTEKGKYVELRCDPISGHTALYWYRQSLGQGPEFLIYFQGTGAADDSGLPNDRFFAVRPEGSVSTLKIQRTERGDSAVYLCASSPAGRGTGELFFGEGSRLTVL.

This clone was observed a single time. The V call is TRBV18, the J call TRBJ2-3; 14 nucleotides agree with TRBD2. The germline V gene has CDR1 KGHSH and CDR2 LQKENI. The CDR3 totals 17 residues. V lost 5 bases to trimming and J lost 3 bases; unmatched junction nucleotides: 7. The CDR3 here is CASSLTGTSGSTDTQYF. The CDR3 nucleotides read TGTGCCAGCTCATTAACCGGGACTAGCGGGAGTACAGATACGCAGTATTTT.

This chain connects TRBV9 to TRBJ1-2; 8 nucleotides match TRBD1. V dropped 4 bases and J dropped 2; count of bases not matched to a gene: 7. The V gene's germline CDR1 is SGDLS and CDR2 YYNGEE. The CDR3 runs 15 residues. The CDR3 DNA reads as TGTGCCAGCAGCTTATGGACAGGGAACAACTATGGCTACACCTTC. It translates to CASSLWTGNNYGYTF.